The rows below give T cell receptor beta chains drawn from one sample of a study of CD8 T cells in Susac syndrome. TCRdb processed the immunoSEQ multiplex PCR reads anew with MiXCR; each CDR3 protein has one entry. The table has around 150,000 distinct CDR3 sequences, roughly 93% seen once; the top ten hold around 0.13%. Sequencing input: CD4+ T cells from PBMCs. These receptors were taken from a human donor in good health. The CDR3 runs from the conserved cysteine through the conserved F or W.

j_call v_call cdr3_aa
TRBJ2-3 TRBV29-1 CSVEDPRDRVRETQYF
TRBJ1-1 TRBV19 CASSMGQGDSAFF
TRBJ2-7 TRBV5-1 CASSLGTPTYEQYF
TRBJ1-5 TRBV12-3/TRBV12-4 CASSQAVVGLNQPQHF
TRBJ1-6 TRBV7-9 CASSFWDRANSPLHF
TRBJ2-5 TRBV5-1 CASTEEGGETQYF
TRBJ2-7 TRBV20-1 CSARVPSGGYEQYF
TRBJ1-1 TRBV19 CASTLTRGQGTEAFF
TRBJ2-3 TRBV30 CAWSYADTQYF
TRBJ1-1 TRBV5-1 CASSLDQGTTEAFF
TRBJ2-3 TRBV5-1 CASTTTSTDTQYF
TRBJ1-2 TRBV7-9 CASSFRGQGEGYTF
TRBJ2-6 TRBV5-1 CASETSSGANVLTF
TRBJ2-5 TRBV20-1 CSAKWGEETQYF
TRBJ2-6 TRBV6-4 CASSDWPLGANVLTF
TRBJ1-1 TRBV29-1 CSAHRDREFTEAFF
TRBJ2-7 TRBV15 CATSRGQGQAYEQYF
TRBJ1-6 TRBV6-2/TRBV6-3 CASSYVGTGGSPLHF
TRBJ1-2 TRBV19 CASSINRVGGEDGYTF
TRBJ2-5 TRBV6-2/TRBV6-3 CASSYAKLAGGHPEETQYF
TRBJ2-7 TRBV27 CASSSLKGEQYF
TRBJ2-6 TRBV2 CASTWGGNVLTF
TRBJ1-1 TRBV5-1 CASSSQGTGNTEAFF
TRBJ1-5 TRBV20-1 CSARNPRGGGQPQHF
TRBJ2-3 TRBV20-1 CSANSGAGTDTQYF
TRBJ1-6 TRBV5-1 CASSLSGVPGNSPLHF
TRBJ1-6 TRBV9 CASSVARGSPLHF
TRBJ1-1 TRBV23-1 CASSQALTGMNTEAFF
TRBJ1-5 TRBV18 CASSPGQDQPQHF
TRBJ2-2 TRBV9 CASSVGRTGFTGELFF
TRBJ2-7 TRBV15 CATSRGGLAEVEQYF
TRBJ2-7 TRBV20-1 CSANRVYEQYF
TRBJ2-3 TRBV11-2 CASSSQSGGPTDTQYF
TRBJ1-1 TRBV9 CASSARPAIGTEAFF
TRBJ1-1 TRBV6-1 CASSRRQLGGMTEAFF
TRBJ2-1 TRBV15 CATTAGGSSYNEQFF
TRBJ1-2 TRBV4-1 CASSPMVGNNYGYTF
TRBJ2-1 TRBV3-1 CASSQAGGLAGSFYNEQFF
TRBJ2-2 TRBV24-1 CATGADRGNTGELFF
TRBJ1-5 TRBV4-2 CASSQDEGQPQHF
TRBJ1-2 TRBV2 CASSARTGADYGYTF
TRBJ1-1 TRBV5-1 CASSSLGGTEAFF
TRBJ2-1 TRBV7-2 CASSLVVVTTNEQFF
TRBJ1-5 TRBV6-1 CASSGAAGGADQPQHF
TRBJ2-5 TRBV20-1 CSAPKALAGETQYF
TRBJ2-5 TRBV2 CASSEISGETQYF
TRBJ2-7 TRBV20-1 CSATSGGIYEQYF
TRBJ2-5 TRBV6-5 CASRPTGVETQYF
TRBJ2-6 TRBV5-1 CASSLPRDRVSGANVLTF
TRBJ1-2 TRBV6-5 CASCAEDGYTF
TRBJ2-5 TRBV5-1 CASSPEGSGVETQYF
TRBJ2-3 TRBV11-1 CASSPLPSGYTDTQYF
TRBJ2-1 TRBV7-9 CASCRGRDRGDEQFF
TRBJ1-1 TRBV19 CASSVSDRGTGTEAFF